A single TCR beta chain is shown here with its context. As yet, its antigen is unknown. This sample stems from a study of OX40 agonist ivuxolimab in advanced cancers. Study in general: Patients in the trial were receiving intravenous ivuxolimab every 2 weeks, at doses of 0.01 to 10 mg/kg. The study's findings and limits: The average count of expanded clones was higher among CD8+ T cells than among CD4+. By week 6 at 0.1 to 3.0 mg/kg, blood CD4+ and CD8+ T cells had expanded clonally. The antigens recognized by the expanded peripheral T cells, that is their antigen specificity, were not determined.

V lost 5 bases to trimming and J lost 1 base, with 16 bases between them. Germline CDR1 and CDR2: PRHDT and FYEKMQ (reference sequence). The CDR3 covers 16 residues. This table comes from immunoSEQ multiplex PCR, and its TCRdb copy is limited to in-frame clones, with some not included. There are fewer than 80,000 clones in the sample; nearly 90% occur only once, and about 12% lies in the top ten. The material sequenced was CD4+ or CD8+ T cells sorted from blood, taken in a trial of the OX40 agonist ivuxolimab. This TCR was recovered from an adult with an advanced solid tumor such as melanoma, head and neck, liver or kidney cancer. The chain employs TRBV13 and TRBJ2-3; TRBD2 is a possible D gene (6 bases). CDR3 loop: CASSQSPPGGTDTQYF. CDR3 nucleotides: TGTGCCAGCAGCCAATCCCCCCCGGGGGGCACAGATACGCAGTATTTT.